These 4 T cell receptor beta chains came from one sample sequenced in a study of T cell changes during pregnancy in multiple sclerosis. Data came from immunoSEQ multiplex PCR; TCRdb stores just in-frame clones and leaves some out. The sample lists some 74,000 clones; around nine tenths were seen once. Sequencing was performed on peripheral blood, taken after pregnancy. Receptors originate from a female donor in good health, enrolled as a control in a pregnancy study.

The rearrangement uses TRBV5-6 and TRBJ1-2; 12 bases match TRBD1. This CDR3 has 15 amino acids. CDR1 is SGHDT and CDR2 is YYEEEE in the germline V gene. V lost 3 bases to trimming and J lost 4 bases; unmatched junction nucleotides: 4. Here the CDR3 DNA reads TGTGCCAGCAGCTCCGGGACAGGGGGCCCCTATGGCTACACCTTC. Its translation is CASSSGTGGPYGYTF. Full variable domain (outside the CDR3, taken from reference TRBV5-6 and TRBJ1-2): DAGVTQSPTHLIKTRGQQVTLRCSPKSGHDTVSWYQQALGQGPQFIFQYYEEEERQRGNFPDRFSGHQFPNYSSELNVNALLLGDSALYLCASSSGTGGPYGYTFGSGTRLTVV.

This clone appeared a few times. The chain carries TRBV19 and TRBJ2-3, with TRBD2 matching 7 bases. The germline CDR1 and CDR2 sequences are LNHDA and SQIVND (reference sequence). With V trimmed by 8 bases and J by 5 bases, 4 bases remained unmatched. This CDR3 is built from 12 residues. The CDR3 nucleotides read TGTGCCAGTCGCTTAGCGGGAGATACGCAGTATTTT. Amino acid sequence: CASRLAGDTQYF.

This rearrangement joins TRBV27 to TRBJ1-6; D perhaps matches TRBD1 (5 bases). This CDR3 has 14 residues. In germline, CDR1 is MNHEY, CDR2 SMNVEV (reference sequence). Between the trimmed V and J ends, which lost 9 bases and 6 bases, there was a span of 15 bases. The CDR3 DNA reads TGTGCCAGTGGGGGGGAGTACTCTAATTCACCCCTCCACTTT. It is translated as CASGGEYSNSPLHF.

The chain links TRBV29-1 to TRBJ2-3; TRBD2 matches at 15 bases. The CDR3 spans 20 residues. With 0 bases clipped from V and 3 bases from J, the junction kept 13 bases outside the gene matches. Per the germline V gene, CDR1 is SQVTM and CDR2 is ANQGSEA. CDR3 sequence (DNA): TGCAGCGTTGAAGAGGGGGGACTAGCGGGAGGCCGCAGTCAGACAGATACGCAGTATTTT. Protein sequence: CSVEEGGLAGGRSQTDTQYF.